The entry below describes one TCR beta chain. These data originate in a study of blood T cell repertoires in COVID-19. On the study more broadly: The cDNA or gDNA used as material had been derived from T cells, B-cell-depleted T cells, or PBMCs.

Sequencing was performed with immunoSEQ multiplex PCR; in TCRdb, only in-frame clones are kept and a portion is missing. The table lists 140,000 to 150,000 clones, 81% of them singletons. Germline trimming cut 6 bases from V and 8 bases from J; bases unmatched to any gene: 6. CDR1 is MNHEY, CDR2 SVGAGI, per germline. The length of the CDR3 is 15 residues. The origin of this receptor is a human donor in a cohort sampled during active COVID-19. The sample taken for sequencing was peripheral blood. The chain links TRBV6-5 to TRBJ2-1; 14 positions agree with TRBD2. CDR3 sequence reads: CASRAGTSGSHEQFF. The CDR3 DNA sequence: TGTGCCAGCAGGGCCGGGACTAGCGGGAGTCATGAGCAGTTCTTC.